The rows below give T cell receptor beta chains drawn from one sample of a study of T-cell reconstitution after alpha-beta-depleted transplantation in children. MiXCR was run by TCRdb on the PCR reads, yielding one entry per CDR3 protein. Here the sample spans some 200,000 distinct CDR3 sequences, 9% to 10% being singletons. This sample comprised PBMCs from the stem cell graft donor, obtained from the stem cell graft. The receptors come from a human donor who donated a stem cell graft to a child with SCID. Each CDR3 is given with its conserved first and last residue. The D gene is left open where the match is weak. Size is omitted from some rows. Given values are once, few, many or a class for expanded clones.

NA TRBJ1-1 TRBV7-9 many TGTGCCAGCAGCTTAGTTGCCGAGACCACTGAAGCTTTCTTT CASSLVAETTEAFF
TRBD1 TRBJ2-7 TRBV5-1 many TGCGCCAGCGCTCGACAGGGGGAGGTCGACGAGCAGTACTTC CASARQGEVDEQYF
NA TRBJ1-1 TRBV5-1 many TGCGCCAGCAGCACACAGGGTTCGGAGACTGAAGCTTTCTTT CASSTQGSETEAFF
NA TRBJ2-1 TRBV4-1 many TGCGCCAGCAGCTTACAGCCGTTAGAAGAGCAGTTCTTC CASSLQPLEEQFF
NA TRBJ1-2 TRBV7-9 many TGTGCCAGCAGCTTAGTTTTTTTTGCCTTC CASSLVFFAF
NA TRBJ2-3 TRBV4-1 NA TGCGCCAGCAGCCGGCTGCAGGTTGGGGGCACAGATACGCAGTATTTT CASSRLQVGGTDTQYF
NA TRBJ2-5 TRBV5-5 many TGTGCCAGCAGGGGGATGAAGGGTGAGGAGACCCAGTACTTC CASRGMKGEETQYF
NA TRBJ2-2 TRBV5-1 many TGCGCCAGCAGCGGGGCGGTAAGGGCCCAGCCGCGCGCCGGGGAGCTGTTTTTT CASSGAVRAQPRAGELFF
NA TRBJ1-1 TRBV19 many TGTGCCAGTAGTACCCTATGGCAGGGCCCGAACACTGAAGCTTTCTTT CASSTLWQGPNTEAFF
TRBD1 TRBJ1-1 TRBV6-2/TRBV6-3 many TGTGCCAGCACGTCACGACAGGGAGGAAGGACTGAAGCTTTCTTT CASTSRQGGRTEAFF
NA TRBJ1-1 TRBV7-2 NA TGTGCCAGCAGCTACGGTCCGAGGGGGAACACTGAAGCTTTCTTT CASSYGPRGNTEAFF
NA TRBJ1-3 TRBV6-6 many TGTGCCAGCTATGCGGGGGGTGGAAACACCATATATTTT CASYAGGGNTIYF
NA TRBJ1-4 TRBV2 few TGTGCCAGCAGCGGACTTATAGCAACTAATGAAAAACTGTTTTTT CASSGLIATNEKLFF
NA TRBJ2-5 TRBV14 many TGTGCCAGCAGCCTGACAGGACTTGGGAGGGAGACCCAGTACTTC CASSLTGLGRETQYF
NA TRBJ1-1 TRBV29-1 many TGCAGCGGTGCCCCGGGGCTGCACTTCACTGAAGCTTTCTTT CSGAPGLHFTEAFF
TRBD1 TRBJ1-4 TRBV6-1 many TGTGCCAGCAGTCTAGCAGGGGGGACTAATGAAAAACTGTTTTTT CASSLAGGTNEKLFF
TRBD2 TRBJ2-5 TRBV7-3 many TGTGCCAGCGGATACCGGGGGGGAGAGACCCAGTACTTC CASGYRGGETQYF
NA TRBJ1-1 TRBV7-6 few TGTGCCAGCAGCAAAGAGATAGGGGGTACTGAAGCTTTCTTT CASSKEIGGTEAFF
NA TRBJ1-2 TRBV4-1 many TGCGCCAGCAGCCGCGGGGACAAGAACTATGGCTACACCTTC CASSRGDKNYGYTF
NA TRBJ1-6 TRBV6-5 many TGTGCCAGCAGTTACGCGGCAGTGAGGAATTCACCCCTCCACTTT CASSYAAVRNSPLHF
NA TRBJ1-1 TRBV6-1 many TGTGCCAGCAGTAGGGGACGGCAGAACACTGAAGCTTTCTTT CASSRGRQNTEAFF
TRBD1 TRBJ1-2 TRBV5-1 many TGCGCCAGCAGCTTGGGGGGGACAGGACGTGGCTACACCTTC CASSLGGTGRGYTF
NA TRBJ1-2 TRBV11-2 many TGTGCCAGCAGCTTAGTTGGCGAATATGGCTACACCTTC CASSLVGEYGYTF
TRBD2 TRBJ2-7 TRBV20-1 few TGCAGTGCTCTCGTTAGAGCGGGGGGGCGAGAGCAGTACTTC CSALVRAGGREQYF
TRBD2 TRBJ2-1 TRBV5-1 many TGCGCCAGTGCCCTCGTTAGCGGGGGCTTGTATGAGCAGTTCTTC CASALVSGGLYEQFF
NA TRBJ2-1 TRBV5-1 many TGCGCCAGCAGCTTGGTGGGGGCTAGCTCCTACAATGAGCAGTTCTTC CASSLVGASSYNEQFF
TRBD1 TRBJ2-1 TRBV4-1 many TGCGCCAGCAGCCAACAGGGGGCAATCTATGGTGAGCAGTTCTTC CASSQQGAIYGEQFF
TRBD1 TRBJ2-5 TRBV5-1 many TGCGCCAGCTTTAACACATTCGGGACAGGGGAAGAGACCCAGTACTTC CASFNTFGTGEETQYF
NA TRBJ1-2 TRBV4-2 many TGTGCCAGCAGCCAAAGCCCACCGGGGGGCTACACCTTC CASSQSPPGGYTF
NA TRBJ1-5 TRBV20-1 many TGCAGTGCTAGCCCAGACAGCAATCAGCCCCAGCATTTT CSASPDSNQPQHF
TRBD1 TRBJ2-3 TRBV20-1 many TGCAGTGCTTCCCAGGACAGGGATGGAGATACGCAGTATTTT CSASQDRDGDTQYF
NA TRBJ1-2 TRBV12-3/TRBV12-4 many TGTGCCAGCAACAGGGTGGACTATGGCTACACCTTC CASNRVDYGYTF
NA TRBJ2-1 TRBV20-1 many TGCAGTGCTCTTAGGTTCTCCTACAATGAGCAGTTCTTC CSALRFSYNEQFF
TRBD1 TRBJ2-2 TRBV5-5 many TGTGCCAGCAGCTCAGGACAGGGTGGTACCGGGGAGCTGTTTTTT CASSSGQGGTGELFF
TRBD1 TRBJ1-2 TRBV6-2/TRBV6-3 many TGTGCCAGCAGTTACTCGACAGGGCGAGGCTACACCTTC CASSYSTGRGYTF
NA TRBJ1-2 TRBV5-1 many TGCGCCAGCAGCTTCGGACACCAGGACTATGGCTACACCTTC CASSFGHQDYGYTF
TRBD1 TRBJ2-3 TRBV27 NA TGTGCCAGTGGAGACAGGGGGAACACAGATACGCAGTATTTT CASGDRGNTDTQYF
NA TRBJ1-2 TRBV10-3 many TGTGCCATCAGAGACGACAGCGACTATGGCTACACCTTC CAIRDDSDYGYTF
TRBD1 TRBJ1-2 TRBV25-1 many TGTGCCAGCAGTAATGACAGGGGTGGCTACACCTTC CASSNDRGGYTF
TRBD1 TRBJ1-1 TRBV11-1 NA TGTGCCATCAGCGCTACCCGGAACAGGGGTCCGGAAAACACTGAAGCTTTCTTT CAISATRNRGPENTEAFF
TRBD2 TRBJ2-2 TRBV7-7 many TGTGCCAGCAGCCCCTGGTCTAGCGGCAACACCGGGGAGCTGTTTTTT CASSPWSSGNTGELFF
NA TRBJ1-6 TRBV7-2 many TGTGCCAGCAGCTTAGGTATGGATCCTTCACCCCTCCACTTT CASSLGMDPSPLHF
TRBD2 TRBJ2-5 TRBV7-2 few TGTGCCAGCAGCTTCAGGGCTAGCGGGGGGGGAGAGACCCAGTACTTC CASSFRASGGGETQYF
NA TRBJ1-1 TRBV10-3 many TGTGCCATCAGCCAGGGTTCGGGGGGCGACTCAGCTTTCTTT CAISQGSGGDSAFF
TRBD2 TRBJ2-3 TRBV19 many TGTGCCAGTAGTGTACTAGCGGCTAGCACAGATACGCAGTATTTT CASSVLAASTDTQYF
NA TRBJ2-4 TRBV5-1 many TGCGCCAGCAGCCGAGGGTATGGTGGGGCCAAAAACATTCAGTACTTC CASSRGYGGAKNIQYF
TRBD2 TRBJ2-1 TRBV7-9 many TGTGCCAGCAGCCTAACTAGCGGGGGGGTGAATGAGCAGTTCTTC CASSLTSGGVNEQFF
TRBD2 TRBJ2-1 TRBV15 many TGTGCCACCAGCGGGGGAGCGGGGGTTGAGCAGTTCTTC CATSGGAGVEQFF
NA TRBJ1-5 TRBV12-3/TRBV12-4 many TGTGCCAGCAGTCCCCTTCTTCAGGGGAATCAGCCCCAGCATTTT CASSPLLQGNQPQHF
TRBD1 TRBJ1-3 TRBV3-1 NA TGTGCCAGCAGCCACCTGACAGGGGGCCTCTCTGGAAACACCATATATTTT CASSHLTGGLSGNTIYF